This TCR beta chain was observed in a study of T-cell reconstitution after alpha-beta-depleted transplantation in children. General study results and limits: Reportedly, roughly two months post-transplant, alpha-beta T cells arose from several hundred expanded graft clones. The origin of high day-60 TCRbeta diversity in some patients lay in surviving recipient T cells and thymic progenitors.

V was trimmed by 3 bases and J by 4 bases, leaving 11 bases between them. The CDR3 has 14 residues. This clonotype was detected many times. Its antigen remains unidentified. TCRbeta library preparation incorporated unique molecular identifiers. TCRdb reanalysed the PCR reads using MiXCR and keeps one entry per CDR3 protein. The table records about 640,000 distinct CDR3 sequences, over 10% of them present only once. Here the sequenced sample was PBMCs, mostly from graft donor cells, taken 360 days after TCRalphabeta/CD19-depleted stem cell transplant. This chain connects TRBV12-3 or TRBV12-4 to TRBJ2-3; D gene unclear. This receptor was identified in a male patient between 5 and 17 years old who had a stem cell transplant for acute myeloid leukemia, so the T cells may come from the graft donor. The CDR3 here is CASSFGLISDTQYF. For the CDR3, the DNA is TGTGCCAGCAGTTTTGGCTTAATATCAGATACGCAGTATTTT.